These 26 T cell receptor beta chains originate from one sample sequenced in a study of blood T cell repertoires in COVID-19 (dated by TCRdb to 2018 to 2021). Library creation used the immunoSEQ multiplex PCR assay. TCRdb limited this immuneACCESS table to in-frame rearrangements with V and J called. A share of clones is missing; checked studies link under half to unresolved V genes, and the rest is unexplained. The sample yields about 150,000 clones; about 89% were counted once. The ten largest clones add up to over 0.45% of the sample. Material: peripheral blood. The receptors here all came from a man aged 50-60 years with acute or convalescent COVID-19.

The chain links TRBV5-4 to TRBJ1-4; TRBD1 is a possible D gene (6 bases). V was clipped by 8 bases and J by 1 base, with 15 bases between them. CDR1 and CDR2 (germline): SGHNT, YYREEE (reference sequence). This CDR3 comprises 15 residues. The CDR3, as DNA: TGTGCCAGAGCGATGACAGGACTAACTAATGAAAAACTGTTTTTT. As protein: CARAMTGLTNEKLFF.

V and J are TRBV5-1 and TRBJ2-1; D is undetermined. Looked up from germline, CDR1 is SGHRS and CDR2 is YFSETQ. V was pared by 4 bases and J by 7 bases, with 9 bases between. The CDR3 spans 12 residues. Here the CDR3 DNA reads TGCGCCAGCAGCGAAAACGGGAATGAGCAGTTCTTC. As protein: CASSENGNEQFF.

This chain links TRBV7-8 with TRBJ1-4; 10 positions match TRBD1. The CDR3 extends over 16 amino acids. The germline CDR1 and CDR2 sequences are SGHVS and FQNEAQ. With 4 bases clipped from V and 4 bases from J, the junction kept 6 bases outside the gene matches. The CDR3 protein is CASSSRDRGYNEKLFF. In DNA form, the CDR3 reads TGTGCCAGCAGCTCCCGGGACAGGGGCTATAATGAAAAACTGTTTTTT.

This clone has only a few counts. CDR3 protein: CASSATGTSGSRELFF. CDR3 in DNA: TGTGCCAGCAGCGCTACCGGGACTAGTGGATCCAGGGAGCTGTTTTTT. The rearrangement joins TRBV7-8 to TRBJ2-2; 8 bases match TRBD2. Germline V gene sequence: CDR1 SGHVS, CDR2 FQNEAQ. The CDR3 is made up of 16 amino acids. The V segment lost 5 bases and the J segment 9 bases; nucleotides outside the gene matches: 14.

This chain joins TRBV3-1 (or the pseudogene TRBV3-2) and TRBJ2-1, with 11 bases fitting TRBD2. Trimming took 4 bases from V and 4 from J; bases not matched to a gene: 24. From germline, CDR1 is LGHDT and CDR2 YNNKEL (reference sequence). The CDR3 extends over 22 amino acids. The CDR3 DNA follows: TGTGCCAGCAGCCCACCCCCGACTAGCGGGGTATACTCCTCCCGGGGGTACAATGAGCAGTTCTTC. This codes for CASSPPPTSGVYSSRGYNEQFF.

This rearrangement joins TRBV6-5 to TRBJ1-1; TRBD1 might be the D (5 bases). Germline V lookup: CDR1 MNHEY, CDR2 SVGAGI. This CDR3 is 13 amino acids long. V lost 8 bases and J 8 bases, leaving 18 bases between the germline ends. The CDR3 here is CASAPGTGGEAFF. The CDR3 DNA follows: TGTGCCAGCGCTCCTGGTACCGGGGGGGAAGCTTTCTTT.

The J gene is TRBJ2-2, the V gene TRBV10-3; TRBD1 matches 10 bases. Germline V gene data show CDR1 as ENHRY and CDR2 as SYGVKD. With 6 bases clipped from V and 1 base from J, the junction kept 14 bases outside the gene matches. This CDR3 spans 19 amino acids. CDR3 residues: CAISKSRPRTGGNTGELFF. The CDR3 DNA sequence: TGTGCCATCAGCAAAAGCCGCCCTCGGACAGGGGGGAACACCGGGGAGCTGTTTTTT.

The DNA for the CDR3 is TGTGCCAGCAGGCAGGACACGGCTGGAAACACCATATATTTT. It is translated as CASRQDTAGNTIYF. J is TRBJ1-3 and V is TRBV6-5; D perhaps matches TRBD1 (5 bases). The V end lost 6 bases, the J end lost 2 bases, and 11 bases lay between the germline ends. This CDR3 spans 14 amino acids. The germline V gene encodes CDR1 MNHEY and CDR2 SVGAGI.

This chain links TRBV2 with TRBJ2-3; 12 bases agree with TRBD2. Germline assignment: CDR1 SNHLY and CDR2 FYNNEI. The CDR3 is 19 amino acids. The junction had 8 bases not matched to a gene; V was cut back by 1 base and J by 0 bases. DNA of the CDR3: TGTGCCAGCAGTGAAGGGACTAGCGGGAACTACCCTAGCACAGATACGCAGTATTTT. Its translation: CASSEGTSGNYPSTDTQYF.

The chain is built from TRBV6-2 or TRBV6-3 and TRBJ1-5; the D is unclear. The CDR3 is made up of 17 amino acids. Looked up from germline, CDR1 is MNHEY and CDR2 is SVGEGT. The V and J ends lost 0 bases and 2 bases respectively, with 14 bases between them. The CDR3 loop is CASSYSLKQRGNQPQHF. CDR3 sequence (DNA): TGTGCCAGCAGTTACTCTTTAAAACAGAGGGGCAATCAGCCCCAGCATTTT.

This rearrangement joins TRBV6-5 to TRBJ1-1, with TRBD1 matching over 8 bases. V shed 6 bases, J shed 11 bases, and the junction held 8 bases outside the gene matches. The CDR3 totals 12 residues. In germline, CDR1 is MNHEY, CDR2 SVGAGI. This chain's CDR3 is CASSQRTGRAFF. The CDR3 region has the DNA TGTGCCAGCAGCCAACGGACAGGGAGGGCTTTCTTT.

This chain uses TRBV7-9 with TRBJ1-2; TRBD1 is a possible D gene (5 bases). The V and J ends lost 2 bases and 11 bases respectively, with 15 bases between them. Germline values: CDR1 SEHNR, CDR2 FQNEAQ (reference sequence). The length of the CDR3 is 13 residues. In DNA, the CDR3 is TGTGCCAGCAGCTTACAGGGAATGGGGTCATACACCTTC. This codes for CASSLQGMGSYTF.

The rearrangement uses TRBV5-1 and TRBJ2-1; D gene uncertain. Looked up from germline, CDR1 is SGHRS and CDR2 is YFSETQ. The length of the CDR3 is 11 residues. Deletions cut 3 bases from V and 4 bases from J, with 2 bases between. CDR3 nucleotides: TGCGCCAGCAGCTCTTACAATGAGCAGTTCTTC. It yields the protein CASSSYNEQFF. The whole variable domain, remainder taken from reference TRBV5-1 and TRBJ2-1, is KAGVTQTPRYLIKTRGQQVTLSCSPISGHRSVSWYQQTPGQGLQFLFEYFSETQRNKGNFPGRFSGRQFSNSRSEMNVSTLELGDSALYLCASSSYNEQFFGPGTRLTVL.

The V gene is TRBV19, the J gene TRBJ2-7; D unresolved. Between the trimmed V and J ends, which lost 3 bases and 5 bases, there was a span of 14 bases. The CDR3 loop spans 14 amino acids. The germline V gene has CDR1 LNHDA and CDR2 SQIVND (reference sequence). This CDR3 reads CASSIRSETHEQYF. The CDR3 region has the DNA TGTGCCAGTAGTATCAGGTCGGAAACCCACGAGCAGTACTTC. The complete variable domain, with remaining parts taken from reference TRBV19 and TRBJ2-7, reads DGGITQSPKYLFRKEGQNVTLSCEQNLNHDAMYWYRQDPGQGLRLIYYSQIVNDFQKGDIAEGYSVSREKKESFPLTVTSAQKNPTAFYLCASSIRSETHEQYFGPGTRLTVT.

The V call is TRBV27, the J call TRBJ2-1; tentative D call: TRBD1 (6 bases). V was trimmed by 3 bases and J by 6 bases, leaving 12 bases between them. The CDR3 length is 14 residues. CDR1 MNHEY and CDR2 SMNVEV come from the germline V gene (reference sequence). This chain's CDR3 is CASSLTTGSNEQFF. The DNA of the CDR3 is TGTGCCAGCAGTTTGACGACAGGCTCCAATGAGCAGTTCTTC.

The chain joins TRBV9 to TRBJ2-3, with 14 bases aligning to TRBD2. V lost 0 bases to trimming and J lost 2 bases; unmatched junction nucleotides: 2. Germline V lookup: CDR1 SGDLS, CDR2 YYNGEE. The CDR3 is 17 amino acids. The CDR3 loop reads CASSVGTSGRTTDTQYF. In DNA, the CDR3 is TGTGCCAGCAGCGTAGGGACTAGCGGGAGGACCACAGATACGCAGTATTTT.

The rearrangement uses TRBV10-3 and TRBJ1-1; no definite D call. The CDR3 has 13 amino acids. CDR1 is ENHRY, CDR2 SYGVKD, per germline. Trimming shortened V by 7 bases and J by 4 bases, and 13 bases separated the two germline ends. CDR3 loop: CAIKEGLATEAFF. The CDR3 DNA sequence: TGTGCCATCAAAGAGGGATTAGCCACTGAAGCTTTCTTT.

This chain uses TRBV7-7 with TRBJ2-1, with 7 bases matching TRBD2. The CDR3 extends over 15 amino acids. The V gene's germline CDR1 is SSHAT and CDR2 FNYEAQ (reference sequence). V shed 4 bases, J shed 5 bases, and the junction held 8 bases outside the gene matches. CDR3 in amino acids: CASSWGEGHDNEQFF. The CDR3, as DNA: TGTGCCAGCAGCTGGGGGGAGGGCCATGACAATGAGCAGTTCTTC.

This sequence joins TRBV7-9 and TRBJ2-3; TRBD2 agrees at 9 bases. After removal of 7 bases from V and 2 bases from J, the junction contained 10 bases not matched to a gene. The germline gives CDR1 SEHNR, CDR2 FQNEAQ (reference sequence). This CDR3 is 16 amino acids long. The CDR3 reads CASTPNAGGNTDTQYF. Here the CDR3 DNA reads TGTGCCAGCACCCCAAATGCGGGGGGGAACACAGATACGCAGTATTTT.

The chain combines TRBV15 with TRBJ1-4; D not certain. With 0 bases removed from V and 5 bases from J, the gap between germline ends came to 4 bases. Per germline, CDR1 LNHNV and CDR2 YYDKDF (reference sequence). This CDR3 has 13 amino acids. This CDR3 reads CATSRDRNEKLFF. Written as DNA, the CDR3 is TGTGCCACCAGCAGAGATCGGAATGAAAAACTGTTTTTT.

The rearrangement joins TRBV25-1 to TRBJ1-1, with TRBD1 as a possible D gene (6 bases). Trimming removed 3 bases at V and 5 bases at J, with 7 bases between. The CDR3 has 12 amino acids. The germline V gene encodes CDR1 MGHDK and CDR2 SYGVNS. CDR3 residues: CASSEQGTEAFF. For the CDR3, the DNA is TGTGCCAGCAGTGAGCAGGGGACTGAAGCTTTCTTT.

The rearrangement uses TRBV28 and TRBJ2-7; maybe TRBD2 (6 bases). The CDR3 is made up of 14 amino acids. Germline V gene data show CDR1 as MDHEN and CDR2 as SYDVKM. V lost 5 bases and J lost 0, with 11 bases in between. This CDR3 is CASSPIGSSYEQYV. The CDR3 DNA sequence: TGTGCCAGCAGTCCCATCGGGAGCTCCTACGAGCAGTACGTC.

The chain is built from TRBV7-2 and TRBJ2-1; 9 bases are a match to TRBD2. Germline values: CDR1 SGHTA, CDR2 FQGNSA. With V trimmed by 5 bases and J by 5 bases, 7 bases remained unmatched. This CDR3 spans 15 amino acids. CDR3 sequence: CASSLTSGDNNEQFF. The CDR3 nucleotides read TGTGCCAGCAGCCTGACTAGCGGCGACAACAATGAGCAGTTCTTC.

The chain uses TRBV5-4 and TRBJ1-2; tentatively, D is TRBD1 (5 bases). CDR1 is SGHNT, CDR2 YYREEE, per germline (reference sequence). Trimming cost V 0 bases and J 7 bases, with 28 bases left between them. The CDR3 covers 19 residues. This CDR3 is CASSLGLAPTTVKLGGYTF. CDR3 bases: TGTGCCAGCAGCTTGGGCTTAGCCCCAACGACAGTTAAATTGGGTGGCTACACCTTC.

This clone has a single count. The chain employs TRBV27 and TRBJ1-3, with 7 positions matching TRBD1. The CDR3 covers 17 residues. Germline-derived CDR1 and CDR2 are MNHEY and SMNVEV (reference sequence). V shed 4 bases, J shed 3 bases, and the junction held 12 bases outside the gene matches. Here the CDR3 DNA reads TGTGCCAGCAGTTCCCGGACAGGCGTGGTTGGTGGAAACACCATATATTTT. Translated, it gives CASSSRTGVVGGNTIYF.

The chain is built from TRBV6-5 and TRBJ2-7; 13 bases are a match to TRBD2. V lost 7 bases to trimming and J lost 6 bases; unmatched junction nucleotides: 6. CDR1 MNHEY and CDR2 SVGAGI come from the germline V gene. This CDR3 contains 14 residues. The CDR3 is CASKPGLAGTEQYF. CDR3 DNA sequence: TGTGCCAGCAAACCGGGACTAGCGGGAACCGAGCAGTACTTC.